This T cell receptor (beta chain) was sequenced in a study of beta chain features in type 1 diabetes. Study overall: Cells sorted and examined across all samples totaled around 110,000,000. Findings and limits, study-wide: Across all four CD4+ subsets, people with type 1 diabetes showed modestly shorter TCRB CDR3s. There were fewer insertions and more deletions at the VDJ junctions of type 1 diabetes patients.

The V end lost 2 bases, the J end lost 1 base, and 14 bases lay between the germline ends. The CDR3 is made up of 16 amino acids. Germline V gene sequence: CDR1 MDHEN, CDR2 SYDVKM. In this sample, this clone turned up a few times. Antigen: not known. A sort by CD45RO/CCR7/CD25/CD127/CD95/CD27 yielded CD4+ naive, central memory, regulatory and stem cell-like memory cells. cDNA synthesis used the whole RNA isolate, giving expressed TCRB sequences. Naive, central memory and regulatory T cell samples averaged roughly 4 million reads. Some clones are missing from TCRdb's copy, which holds only in-frame ones; the method was immunoSEQ multiplex PCR. The sample includes about 400,000 clones, around 13% of them seen just once.

This rearrangement joins TRBV28 to TRBJ2-5, with D possibly being TRBD1 (5 bases). This sequence was found in a woman under 30 with type 1 diabetes. Sequenced material: naive CD4+ T cells from blood. CDR3 amino acids: CASSLSMGQLQETQYF. Written as DNA, the CDR3 is TGTGCCAGCAGTTTAAGTATGGGGCAGCTCCAAGAGACCCAGTACTTC.